This T cell receptor beta chain was captured by sequencing in a study of blood T cell repertoires in COVID-19. Grouping used clinical history reported by participants in a survey and questionnaire. Recovery among Cohort 3 donors was established by two negative PCRs, clearance, or symptom resolution. The CDR3 runs to 13 residues. Unmatched junction bases numbered 6, after V lost 6 bases and J lost 8 bases. Germline V gene lookup returns CDR1 ENHRY and CDR2 SYGVKD. TCRdb's table, derived via immunoSEQ multiplex PCR, lists solely in-frame clones and lacks some. The data hold 250,000 to 350,000 clones, with more than 80% observed a single time.

V is TRBV10-3 and J is TRBJ1-4; 7 bases agree with TRBD1. The TCR originated in a woman between 25 and 40 years old who had recovered from COVID-19. The sequencing sample was made of PBMCs or T cells enriched from blood (not recorded which). The CDR3 DNA reads TGTGCCATCAGCAAGGGGGCCGACGAAAAACTGTTTTTT. Protein: CAISKGADEKLFF.